The source of this TCR beta chain is a study of shared clonotypes between healthy human individuals. Profiled with immunoSEQ multiplex PCR; TCRdb holds only in-frame clones, not every one. The table records about 600,000 clones, approximately 97% of them present only once. The germline gives CDR1 LNHDA, CDR2 SQIVND (reference sequence). The CDR3 covers 16 residues. Note on this clone: The junction differs from germline at one of its ends, possibly a read error.

Donors comprised healthy HIV-negative adults lacking recent acute infections or vaccinations. This chain links TRBV19 with TRBJ2-1; the D gene could be TRBD1 or TRBD2 (5 bases each). The specimen was naive CD4+ T cells sorted from blood. Subset given: CD45RA+ positively selected. The receptor's source is a woman aged 25 to 45 in good health. The CDR3 DNA follows: TGTGCCAGCAGTAGGGGAGCAGTACGAGCCTACAATGAGCAGTTCTTC. It codes for CASSRGAVRAYNEQFF.